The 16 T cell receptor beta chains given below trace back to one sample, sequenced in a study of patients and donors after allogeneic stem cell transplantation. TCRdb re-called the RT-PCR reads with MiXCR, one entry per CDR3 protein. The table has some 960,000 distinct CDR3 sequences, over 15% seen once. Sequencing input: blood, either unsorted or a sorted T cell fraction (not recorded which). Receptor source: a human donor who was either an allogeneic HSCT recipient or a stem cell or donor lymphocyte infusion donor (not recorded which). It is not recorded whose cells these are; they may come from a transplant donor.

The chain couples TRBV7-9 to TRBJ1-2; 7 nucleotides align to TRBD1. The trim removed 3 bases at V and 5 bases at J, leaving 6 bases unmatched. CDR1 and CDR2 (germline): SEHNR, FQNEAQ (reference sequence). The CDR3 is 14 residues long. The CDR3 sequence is CASSFRQGMYGYTF. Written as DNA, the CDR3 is TGTGCCAGCAGCTTCCGACAGGGAATGTATGGCTACACCTTC.

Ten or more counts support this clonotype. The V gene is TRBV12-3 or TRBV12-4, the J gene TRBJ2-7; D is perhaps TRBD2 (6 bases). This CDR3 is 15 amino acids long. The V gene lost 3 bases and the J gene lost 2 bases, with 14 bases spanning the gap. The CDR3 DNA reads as TGTGCCAGCAGTTTCGAAGGGGACTCCACCTACGAGCAGTACTTC. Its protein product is CASSFEGDSTYEQYF.

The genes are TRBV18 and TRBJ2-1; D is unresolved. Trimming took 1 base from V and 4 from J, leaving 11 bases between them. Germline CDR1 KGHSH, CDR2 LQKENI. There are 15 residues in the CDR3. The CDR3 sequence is CASSPLVLKYNEQFF. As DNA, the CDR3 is TGTGCCAGCTCACCACTAGTCCTAAAATACAATGAGCAGTTCTTC.

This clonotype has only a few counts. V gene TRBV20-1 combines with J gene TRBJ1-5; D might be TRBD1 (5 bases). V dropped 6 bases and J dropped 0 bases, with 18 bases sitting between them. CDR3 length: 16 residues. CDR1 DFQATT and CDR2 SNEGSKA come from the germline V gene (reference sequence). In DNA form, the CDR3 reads TGCAGTGCCCGTTCAGGGACTGACGATAGCAATCAGCCCCAGCATTTT. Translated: CSARSGTDDSNQPQHF.

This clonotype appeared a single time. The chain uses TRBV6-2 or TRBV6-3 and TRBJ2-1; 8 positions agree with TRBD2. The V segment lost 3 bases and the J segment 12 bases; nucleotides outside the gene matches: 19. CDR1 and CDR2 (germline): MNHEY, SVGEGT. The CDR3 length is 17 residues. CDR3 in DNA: TGTGCCAGCAGTTATAACGACGCAGCGGGGGCCGTCGCGATGCAGTTCTTC. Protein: CASSYNDAAGAVAMQFF.

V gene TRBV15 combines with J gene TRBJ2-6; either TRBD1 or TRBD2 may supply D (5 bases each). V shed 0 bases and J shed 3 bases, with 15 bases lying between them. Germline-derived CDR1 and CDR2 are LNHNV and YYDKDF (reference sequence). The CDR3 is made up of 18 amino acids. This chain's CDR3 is CATSREVQGPNGANVLTF. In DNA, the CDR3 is TGTGCCACCAGCAGAGAGGTTCAGGGACCCAATGGGGCCAACGTCCTGACTTTC.

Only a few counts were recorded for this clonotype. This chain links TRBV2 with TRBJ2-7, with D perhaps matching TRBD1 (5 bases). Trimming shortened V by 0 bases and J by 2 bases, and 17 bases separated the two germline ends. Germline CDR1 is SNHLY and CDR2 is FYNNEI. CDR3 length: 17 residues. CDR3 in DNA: TGTGCCAGCAGTGAAGCCCCGGACATCATCGTAACCTACGAGCAGTACTTC. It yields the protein CASSEAPDIIVTYEQYF.

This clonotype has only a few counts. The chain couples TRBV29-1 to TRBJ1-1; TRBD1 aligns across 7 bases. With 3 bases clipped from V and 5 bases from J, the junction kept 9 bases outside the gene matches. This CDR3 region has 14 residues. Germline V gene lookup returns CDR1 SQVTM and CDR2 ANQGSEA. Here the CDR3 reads CSVEGQGEGTEAFF. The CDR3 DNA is TGCAGCGTTGAGGGCCAGGGGGAAGGAACTGAAGCTTTCTTT. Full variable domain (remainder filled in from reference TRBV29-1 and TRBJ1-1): SAVISQKPSRDICQRGTSLTIQCQVDSQVTMMFWYRQQPGQSLTLIATANQGSEATYESGFVIDKFPISRPNLTFSTLTVSNMSPEDSSIYLCSVEGQGEGTEAFFGQGTRLTVV.

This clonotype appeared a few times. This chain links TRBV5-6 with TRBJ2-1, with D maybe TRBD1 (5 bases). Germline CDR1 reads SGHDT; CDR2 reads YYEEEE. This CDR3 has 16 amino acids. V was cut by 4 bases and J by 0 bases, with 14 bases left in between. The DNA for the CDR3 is TGTGCCAGCAGCGCGGTAGGGGTAGGCTCCTACAATGAGCAGTTCTTC. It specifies CASSAVGVGSYNEQFF. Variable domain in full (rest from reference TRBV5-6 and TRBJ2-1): DAGVTQSPTHLIKTRGQQVTLRCSPKSGHDTVSWYQQALGQGPQFIFQYYEEEERQRGNFPDRFSGHQFPNYSSELNVNALLLGDSALYLCASSAVGVGSYNEQFFGPGTRLTVL.

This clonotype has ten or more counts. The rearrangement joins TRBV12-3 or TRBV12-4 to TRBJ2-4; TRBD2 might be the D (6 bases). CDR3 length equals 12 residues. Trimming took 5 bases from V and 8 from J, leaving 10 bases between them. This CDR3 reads CASSMSGDIQYF. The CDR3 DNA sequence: TGTGCCAGCAGTATGTCGGGGGACATTCAGTACTTC.

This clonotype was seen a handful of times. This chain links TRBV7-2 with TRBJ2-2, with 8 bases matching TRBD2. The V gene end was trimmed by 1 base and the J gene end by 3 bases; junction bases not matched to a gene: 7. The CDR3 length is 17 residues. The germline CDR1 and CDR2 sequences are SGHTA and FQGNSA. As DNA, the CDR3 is TGTGCCAGCAGCTTAGGACCCCCCGGGGGGGACACCGGGGAGCTGTTTTTT. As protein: CASSLGPPGGDTGELFF.

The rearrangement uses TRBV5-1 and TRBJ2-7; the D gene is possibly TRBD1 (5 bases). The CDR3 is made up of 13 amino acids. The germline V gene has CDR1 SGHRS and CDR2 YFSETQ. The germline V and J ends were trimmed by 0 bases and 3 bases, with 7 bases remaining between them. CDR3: CASSLGTHYEQYF. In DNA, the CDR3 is TGCGCCAGCAGCTTGGGGACACACTACGAGCAGTACTTC.

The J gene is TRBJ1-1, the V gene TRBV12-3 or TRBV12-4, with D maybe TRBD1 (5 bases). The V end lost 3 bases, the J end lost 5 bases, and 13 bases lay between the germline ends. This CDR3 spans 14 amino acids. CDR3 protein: CASSLAAKGTEAFF. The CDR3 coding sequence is TGTGCCAGCAGTTTGGCGGCGAAGGGGACTGAAGCTTTCTTT.

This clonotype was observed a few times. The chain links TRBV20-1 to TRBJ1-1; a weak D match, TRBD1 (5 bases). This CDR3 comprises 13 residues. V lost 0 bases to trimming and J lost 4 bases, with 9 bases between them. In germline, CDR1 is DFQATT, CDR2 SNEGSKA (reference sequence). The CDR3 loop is CSARDPGGTEAFF. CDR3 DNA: TGCAGTGCTAGAGATCCCGGGGGCACTGAAGCTTTCTTT.

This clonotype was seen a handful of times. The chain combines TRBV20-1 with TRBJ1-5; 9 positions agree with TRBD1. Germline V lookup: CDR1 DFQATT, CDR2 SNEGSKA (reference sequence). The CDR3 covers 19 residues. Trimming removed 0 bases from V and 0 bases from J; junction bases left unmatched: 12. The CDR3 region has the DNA TGCAGTGCTAGAGATCGTTACGGACAGGGGAAAAATAGCAATCAGCCCCAGCATTTT. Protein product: CSARDRYGQGKNSNQPQHF.

The CDR3 DNA reads as TGTGCCATCCAATCCCTTGGGGAGCTGTTTTTT. Translation gives CAIQSLGELFF. The chain uses TRBV6-2 or TRBV6-3 and TRBJ2-2; no clear D gene. The V end was cut by 10 bases, the J end by 8 bases, with 11 bases between. Per germline, CDR1 MNHEY and CDR2 SVGEGT. The CDR3 spans 11 residues.